A single sample gave rise to the 15 T cell receptor beta chains below, sequenced in a study of blood T cell repertoires in COVID-19. The protocol was immunoSEQ multiplex PCR, while the TCRdb copy is restricted to in-frame clones and leaves out a portion. This table has some 99,000 clones, around 90% appearing once. Input material: peripheral blood. These TCRs come from a human donor in a cohort sampled during active COVID-19.

This chain links TRBV6-5 with TRBJ1-4; 7 bases are shared with TRBD1. This CDR3 is 15 amino acids long. From germline, CDR1 is MNHEY and CDR2 SVGAGI. V gave up 6 bases and J gave up 4 bases; unmatched junction bases: 8. This CDR3 reads CASSTAGGRNEKLFF. Written as DNA, the CDR3 is TGTGCCAGCAGCACAGCAGGGGGGCGTAATGAAAAACTGTTTTTT.

This chain connects TRBV15 to TRBJ1-5; no clear D. This CDR3 has 14 amino acids. Looked up from germline, CDR1 is LNHNV and CDR2 is YYDKDF (reference sequence). The V and J ends lost 0 bases and 4 bases respectively, with 7 bases between them. CDR3 amino acids: CATSRESRNQPQHF. The CDR3 nucleotides read TGTGCCACCAGCAGAGAATCTAGGAATCAGCCCCAGCATTTT.

The chain recombines TRBV5-4 with TRBJ1-3; D unclear. The CDR3 is 15 residues long. Trimming left V 1 base short and J 0 bases short, with 8 bases between. Germline V gene sequence: CDR1 SGHNT, CDR2 YYREEE (reference sequence). CDR3 coding DNA: TGTGCCAGCAGCTTGCCAGGTATCTCTGGAAACACCATATATTTT. Translation: CASSLPGISGNTIYF.

The genes are TRBV7-2 and TRBJ2-2; D remains ambiguous. The CDR3 runs 14 residues. Germline assignment: CDR1 SGHTA and CDR2 FQGNSA. V was shortened by 0 bases and J by 5 bases, with 7 bases between the two germline ends. The CDR3 DNA is TGTGCCAGCAGCTTAGCGATAGCTACCGGGGAGCTGTTTTTT. Amino acid sequence: CASSLAIATGELFF.

Here the CDR3 reads CASSPRTETYEQYF. Here the CDR3 DNA reads TGTGCCAGCTCACCGAGGACAGAGACCTACGAGCAGTACTTC. V and J are TRBV18 and TRBJ2-7; tentative D call: TRBD1 (6 bases). The CDR3 extends over 14 amino acids. Germline lookup yields CDR1 KGHSH and CDR2 LQKENI. Trimming removed 3 bases at V and 2 bases at J, with 11 bases between.

CDR3 sequence: CASSSQGSPGELFF. The CDR3 coding sequence is TGCGCCAGCAGCTCCCAGGGAAGCCCCGGGGAGCTGTTTTTT. V gene TRBV5-1 combines with J gene TRBJ2-2; weak D call: TRBD1 (5 bases). Germline V lookup: CDR1 SGHRS, CDR2 YFSETQ. V lost 3 bases, J lost 6 bases, and 12 bases lay in between. The CDR3 consists of 14 residues.

The chain links TRBV5-1 to TRBJ2-3; D possibly corresponds to TRBD2 (6 bases). The V end lost 6 bases, the J end lost 6 bases, and 20 bases lay between the germline ends. The germline CDR1 and CDR2 sequences are SGHRS and YFSETQ. The CDR3 loop spans 15 amino acids. CDR3 in DNA: TGCGCCAGCATCCGGGACTTAGGTTCCCCTGATACGCAGTATTTT. It translates to CASIRDLGSPDTQYF.

The chain links TRBV24-1 to TRBJ1-1; TRBD1 might be the D (6 bases). V was clipped by 5 bases and J by 2 bases, with 17 bases between them. The CDR3 contains 16 residues. CDR1 and CDR2 (germline): KGHDR, SFDVKD. Here the CDR3 DNA reads TGTGCCACCAGTGGAGGACCGGGACAACCTAACACTGAAGCTTTCTTT. It yields the protein CATSGGPGQPNTEAFF.

The V gene is TRBV5-6, the J gene TRBJ2-6; no clear D. There are 15 residues in the CDR3. Trimming cost V 4 bases and J 0 bases, with 8 bases left between them. Germline CDR1 reads SGHDT; CDR2 reads YYEEEE. This chain's CDR3 is CASSTRSSGANVLTF. CDR3 bases: TGTGCCAGCAGCACCCGGAGCTCTGGGGCCAACGTCCTGACTTTC.

The chain recombines TRBV5-1 with TRBJ2-5, with 12 bases that match TRBD2. CDR3 length: 15 amino acids. V gave up 3 bases and J gave up 4 bases; unmatched junction bases: 4. Germline V gene data show CDR1 as SGHRS and CDR2 as YFSETQ. The CDR3 region has the DNA TGCGCCAGCAGCTCTAGCGGGGGGGCCTTAGAGACCCAGTACTTC. Its protein product is CASSSSGGALETQYF.

The chain employs TRBV11-3 and TRBJ2-5, with 9 bases lining up with TRBD2. The V gene end was trimmed by 4 bases and the J gene end by 6 bases; junction bases not matched to a gene: 15. The CDR3 sequence is 17 residues long. Germline lookup yields CDR1 SGHNT and CDR2 YENEEA. This CDR3 is CASSSGQGGRALQTQYF. The CDR3 DNA follows: TGTGCCAGCAGCTCGGGTCAGGGCGGGAGGGCCCTCCAGACCCAGTACTTC.

The chain uses TRBV9 and TRBJ2-2; D might be TRBD2 (6 bases). Germline lookup yields CDR1 SGDLS and CDR2 YYNGEE. This CDR3 is built from 16 residues. Trimming took 0 bases from V and 4 from J, leaving 13 bases between them. As DNA, the CDR3 is TGTGCCAGCAGCGTAGGGCATCAGGGAGGCACCGGGGAGCTGTTTTTT. Amino acids: CASSVGHQGGTGELFF.

The chain has TRBV5-5 and TRBJ2-5; TRBD1 aligns across 11 bases. The CDR3 extends over 16 amino acids. The germline gives CDR1 SGHKS, CDR2 YYEKEE (reference sequence). After removal of 5 bases from V and 5 bases from J, the junction contained 11 bases not matched to a gene. CDR3 residues: CASSLPGQGVRETQYF. In nucleotides, the CDR3 is TGTGCCAGCAGTTTGCCGGGACAGGGGGTTCGGGAGACCCAGTACTTC.

This sequence joins TRBV11-2 and TRBJ2-3, with D uncertain. The CDR3 totals 13 residues. V lost 1 base to trimming and J lost 4 bases, with 6 bases between them. Per the germline V gene, CDR1 is SGHAT and CDR2 is FQNNGV. The CDR3 loop reads CASSLAGSDTQYF. The CDR3 DNA is TGTGCCAGCAGCTTAGCAGGTTCAGATACGCAGTATTTT.

The CDR3 bases are TGCGCCAGCAGCTTGGCCTCGGGGGGGACGAACACCGGGGAGCTGTTTTTT. It codes for CASSLASGGTNTGELFF. J is TRBJ2-2 and V is TRBV5-1, with 8 bases lining up with TRBD2. J lost 0 bases, V lost 0 bases, and 4 bases had no gene match. From germline, CDR1 is SGHRS and CDR2 YFSETQ. CDR3 length: 17 amino acids.